A single sample gave rise to the 13 T cell receptor beta chains below, sequenced in a study of blood T cell repertoires in COVID-19. TCRdb's copy holds only in-frame clones and misses some; the assay was immunoSEQ multiplex PCR. The sample holds about 380,000 clones, roughly 85% seen once. Sample: peripheral blood. Receptors were obtained from a woman aged 18-29 years with acute or convalescent COVID-19.

The chain joins TRBV5-5 to TRBJ2-2; 7 bases agree with TRBD1. In germline, CDR1 is SGHKS, CDR2 YYEKEE (reference sequence). The CDR3 has 16 residues. V was clipped by 2 bases and J by 4 bases; unmatched bases: 8. This chain's CDR3 is CASSFGDRAGTGELFF. DNA of the CDR3: TGTGCCAGCAGCTTCGGAGACAGGGCTGGCACCGGGGAGCTGTTTTTT. Supplemented by reference TRBV5-5 and TRBJ2-2, the full variable domain reads DAGVTQSPTHLIKTRGQQVTLRCSPISGHKSVSWYQQVLGQGPQFIFQYYEKEERGRGNFPDRFSARQFPNYSSELNVNALLLGDSALYLCASSFGDRAGTGELFFGEGSRLTVL.

As DNA, the CDR3 is TGCGCCAGCAGCCGGAGTTATTCTAGCACAGATACGCAGTATTTT. Protein sequence: CASSRSYSSTDTQYF. V usage is TRBV4-1 and J usage is TRBJ2-3; D unresolved. V gave up 4 bases and J gave up 0 bases, with 11 bases separating them. The CDR3 consists of 15 residues. Per germline, CDR1 MGHRA and CDR2 YSYEKL.

V gene TRBV7-3 combines with J gene TRBJ2-1, with D perhaps TRBD2 (7 bases). The CDR3 loop spans 15 amino acids. Germline V lookup: CDR1 SGHTA, CDR2 FQGTGA. V lost 5 bases and J lost 2, with 13 bases in between. CDR3 bases: TGTGCCAGCAGCCTAAGGGGGGGCCCCTACAATGAGCAGTTCTTC. Amino acid sequence: CASSLRGGPYNEQFF.

The CDR3 is CASSFVRIGRGPISNEKLFF. CDR3 coding DNA: TGTGCCAGCAGTTTCGTAAGGATCGGCAGGGGGCCTATCTCCAATGAAAAACTGTTTTTT. V gene TRBV27 combines with J gene TRBJ1-4, with 8 bases aligning to TRBD1. CDR1 is MNHEY, CDR2 SMNVEV, per germline (reference sequence). The CDR3 is made up of 20 amino acids. The V and J ends lost 3 bases and 5 bases, in that order; junction bases with no gene match: 20.

The CDR3 region is CASSPPRPAASTGELFF. DNA for the CDR3: TGTGCCAGCAGCCCCCCGAGGCCCGCAGCTTCAACCGGGGAGCTGTTTTTT. The chain couples TRBV27 to TRBJ2-2; unclear D gene. Germline lookup yields CDR1 MNHEY and CDR2 SMNVEV (reference sequence). The V end was cut by 6 bases, the J end by 5 bases, with 22 bases between. CDR3 length: 17 residues.

The chain has TRBV3-1 (or the pseudogene TRBV3-2) and TRBJ1-2, with D tentatively TRBD1 (6 bases). The CDR3 totals 15 residues. Germline V gene data show CDR1 as LGHDT and CDR2 as YNNKEL (reference sequence). V lost 4 bases, J lost 4 bases, and 16 bases lay in between. The DNA for the CDR3 is TGTGCCAGCAGCCCCCGCGTAGACAGGCTCTATGGCTACACCTTC. This codes for CASSPRVDRLYGYTF.

V and J are TRBV27 and TRBJ1-2; no firm D call. Germline V gene sequence: CDR1 MNHEY, CDR2 SMNVEV (reference sequence). The CDR3 has 14 residues. V lost 3 bases to trimming and J lost 5 bases, with 13 bases between them. CDR3 residues: CASSFSYGAYGYTF. The CDR3 region has the DNA TGTGCCAGCAGTTTTTCGTACGGAGCTTATGGCTACACCTTC.

This clone was found once. The chain has TRBV7-9 and TRBJ1-3; D ambiguous. V was clipped by 3 bases and J by 6 bases, with 18 bases between them. In germline, CDR1 is SEHNR, CDR2 FQNEAQ (reference sequence). This CDR3 is 16 amino acids long. The DNA of the CDR3 is TGTGCCAGCAGCTTTTTTCCCACGGGATCCGAAAACACCATATATTTT. Translated: CASSFFPTGSENTIYF.

This clone turned up a few times. J is TRBJ2-1 and V is TRBV7-3, with a tentative D call TRBD2 (5 bases). The length of the CDR3 is 15 residues. V was trimmed by 0 bases and J by 4 bases, leaving 10 bases between them. Germline CDR1 is SGHTA and CDR2 is FQGTGA. CDR3 sequence reads: CASSLTIEGYNEQFF. The DNA for the CDR3 is TGTGCCAGCAGCTTAACGATAGAGGGATACAATGAGCAGTTCTTC.

The chain joins TRBV13 to TRBJ2-3; TRBD2 is a possible D gene (5 bases). Trimming took off 3 bases at V and 5 bases at J, with 12 bases between the two ends. Germline CDR1 PRHDT, CDR2 FYEKMQ (reference sequence). This CDR3 is built from 14 residues. CDR3 region: CASSLALTKDTQYF. Written as DNA, the CDR3 is TGTGCCAGCAGCTTGGCACTGACTAAAGATACGCAGTATTTT.

For this clone: The same CDR3 can be traced to other DNA sequences in this sample. The chain links TRBV10-3 to TRBJ2-5, with D possibly TRBD2 on 6 matching bases. From germline, CDR1 is ENHRY and CDR2 SYGVKD. This CDR3 has 12 residues. Trimming left V 4 bases short and J 4 bases short, with 7 bases between. The CDR3: CAISVGGETQYF. For the CDR3, the DNA is TGTGCCATCAGTGTGGGAGGAGAGACCCAGTACTTC.

This rearrangement joins TRBV4-2 to TRBJ2-3, with no clear D. Trimming stripped 4 bases from V and 0 bases from J, with 5 bases between. Germline assignment: CDR1 LGHNA and CDR2 YNFKEQ. This CDR3 spans 13 amino acids. The CDR3 sequence: CASSPGSTDTQYF. The CDR3 nucleotides are TGTGCCAGCAGCCCAGGTAGCACAGATACGCAGTATTTT.

The chain joins TRBV4-1 to TRBJ1-2; D uncertain. The length of the CDR3 is 12 residues. V was cut by 0 bases and J by 5 bases, with 4 bases left in between. Looked up from germline, CDR1 is MGHRA and CDR2 is YSYEKL. CDR3 bases: TGCGCCAGCAGCCAAGAACAGTATGGCTACACCTTC. Amino acid sequence: CASSQEQYGYTF.